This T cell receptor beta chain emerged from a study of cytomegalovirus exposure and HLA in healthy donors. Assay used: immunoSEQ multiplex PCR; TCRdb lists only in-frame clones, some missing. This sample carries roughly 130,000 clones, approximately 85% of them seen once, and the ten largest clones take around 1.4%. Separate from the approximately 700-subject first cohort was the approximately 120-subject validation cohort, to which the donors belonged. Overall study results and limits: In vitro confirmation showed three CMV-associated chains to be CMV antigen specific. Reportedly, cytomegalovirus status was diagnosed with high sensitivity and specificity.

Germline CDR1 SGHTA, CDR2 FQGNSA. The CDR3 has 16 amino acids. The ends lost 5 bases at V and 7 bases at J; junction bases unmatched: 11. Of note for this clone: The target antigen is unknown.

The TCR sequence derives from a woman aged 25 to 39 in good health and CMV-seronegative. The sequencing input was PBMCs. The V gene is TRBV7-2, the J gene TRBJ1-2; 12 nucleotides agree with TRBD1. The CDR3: CASSPGPGQGARGYTF. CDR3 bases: TGTGCCAGCAGCCCTGGTCCGGGACAGGGGGCGCGTGGCTACACCTTC. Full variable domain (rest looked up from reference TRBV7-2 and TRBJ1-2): GAGVSQSPSNKVTEKGKDVELRCDPISGHTALYWYRQSLGQGLEFLIYFQGNSAPDKSGLPSDRFSAERTGGSVSTLTIQRTQQEDSAVYLCASSPGPGQGARGYTFGSGTRLTVV.